The T cell receptor beta chain described here comes from a study of T cells in Graves' hyperthyroidism and ophthalmopathy. From RNA transcripts, TCR beta CDR3 regions were amplified. The HTBI primer set drove a first-round RT-PCR of the TCR CDR3. TCRdb ran MiXCR on the multiplex PCR reads and lists one entry per CDR3 protein. The sample lists more than 450,000 distinct CDR3 sequences, just under 20% seen once, with 47% in the top ten. The study included ophthalmopathy patients with Clinical Activity Score at least 3, NOSPECS grade at least 4 and duration under 3 months. Uncontrolled infection, other autoimmune disease, pregnancy and lactation each barred patients from inclusion. The CDR3 runs 14 residues. Of note for this clonotype: A much larger clone lies a single base off, so this may be a read error.

The chain couples TRBV12-3 or TRBV12-4 to TRBJ1-1; 9 positions agree with TRBD1. The receptor's source is a man aged 40-50 years with Graves' ophthalmopathy. Sequenced sample: blood. The CDR3 nucleotides are TGTGCCAGCATTAGGGGACAGGGAGGGGGTGAAGCTTCCTTT. This gives the protein CASIRGQGGGEASF.